This is a list of T cell receptor delta chains from one sample in a study of γδ T cells in repeated Plasmodium falciparum infection. TCRdb re-processed the multiplex PCR reads using CATT. The data contain about 48,000 delta-chain clones, 1.5% to 2% of them singletons. Source material: gamma-delta T cells from blood. Receptor source: a pool of human donors (malaria-infected and uninfected, not separated). Both conserved end residues are part of each CDR3. The D gene is left open where the match is weak. The size entry gives once, few or many counts, or a class when the clone is expanded.

TRDD3 many TRDJ1 TRDV3 TGTGCCTCCGTGCCTCTCCGCTTTTGGTACTGGGGGACCGATAAACTCATCTTT CASVPLRFWYWGTDKLIF
TRDD3 many TRDJ1 TRDV1 TGTGCTCTTGGGGAACGACTCCTCCTACGGGGGTACTGGGGGATACGAGGCACCGATAAACTCATCTTT CALGERLLLRGYWGIRGTDKLIF
. many TRDJ1 TRDV1 TGTGCTCTTGGGTCATTCGCCCCCCTACCGGGACGACCTCGTTTTAAGCTCATCTTT CALGSFAPLPGRPRFKLIF
TRDD2 few TRDJ1 TRDV1 TGTGCTCTTGGGGATCTTCCTACGGCCACACCTATTAGTAAACTCATCTTT CALGDLPTATPISKLIF
TRDD3 many TRDJ1 TRDV2 TGTGCCTGTGATTTTGTCCTGGGGGCTAGCACCGATAAACTCATCTTT CACDFVLGASTDKLIF
TRDD3 many TRDJ1 TRDV1 TGTGCTCTTGGGGTAAACAATAGGGGGCCTCGACTGGGCTGGGGGATATTAAATCACGATAAACTCATCTTT CALGVNNRGPRLGWGILNHDKLIF
TRDD3 many TRDJ1 TRAV29/DV5 TGTGCAACAGTAGCGACCAAGGGAGATCCCCCGTACTGGGGGATACGCGGGGCCGATAAACTCATCTTT CATVATKGDPPYWGIRGADKLIF
TRDD3 many TRDJ1 TRDV1 TGTGCTCTTGGGGAACTAGTAACTGGGGTTGGGGGATACGACGCTCTCCCAGCGATAAAACTCATCTTT CALGELVTGVGGYDALPAIKLIF
. many TRDJ1 TRDV1 TGTGCTCTTGGGGAACTCGCAGTTCCCCACTCTCACTGGGAGCAAACCACCGATAAACTCATCTTT CALGELAVPHSHWEQTTDKLIF
. medium-sized TRDJ1 TRDV1 TGTGCTCTTGGGGAACACACTCGTTTCTCCGGGGTTAACACCAATAAACTCATCTTT CALGEHTRFSGVNTNKLIF
. many TRDJ1 TRDV3 TGTGCCTTTAGTCGGCTACCGGGGGGAGACACCGATAAACTCATCTTT CAFSRLPGGDTDKLIF
TRDD3 many TRDJ1 TRDV1 TGTGCTCTTGGGGACCCCTCATTCCTAACGCGAACTGGGGGAACGGGTCCCACCGATAAACTCATCTTT CALGDPSFLTRTGGTGPTDKLIF
TRDD3 many TRDJ1 TRDV2 TGTGCCTGTGATGCGATGGGGGGGATTTACACCGATAAACTCATCTTT CACDAMGGIYTDKLIF
TRDD3 medium-sized TRDJ1 TRDV2 TGTGCCTGTGACACCCTACATACCCATACTGGGGGATACGTCACCGATAAACTCATCTTT CACDTLHTHTGGYVTDKLIF
. many TRDJ1 TRDV1 TGTGCTCTTGGGGAACAAGTAGGAAGGTATAAACTCATCTTT CALGEQVGRYKLIF
. many TRDJ1 TRDV1 TGTGCTCTTGGGGAAGATCGGCGGAGCCGGGGATCCCCTAAAAAGTACACCGATAAACTCATCTTT CALGEDRRSRGSPKKYTDKLIF
TRDD3 medium-sized TRDJ1 TRDV1 TGTGCTCTTGGGAACGGAATAGACCAAACTGGGGGATACGCGTTTTCGTACACCGATAAACTCATCTTT CALGNGIDQTGGYAFSYTDKLIF